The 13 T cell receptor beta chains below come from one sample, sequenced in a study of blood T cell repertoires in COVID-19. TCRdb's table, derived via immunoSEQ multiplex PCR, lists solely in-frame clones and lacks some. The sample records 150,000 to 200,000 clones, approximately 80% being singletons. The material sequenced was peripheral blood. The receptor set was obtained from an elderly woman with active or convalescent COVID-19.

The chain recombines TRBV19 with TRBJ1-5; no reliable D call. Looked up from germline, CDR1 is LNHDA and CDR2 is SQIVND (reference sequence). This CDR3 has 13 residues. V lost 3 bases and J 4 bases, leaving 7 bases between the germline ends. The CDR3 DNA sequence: TGTGCCAGTAGTATGGAGGGAAATCAGCCCCAGCATTTT. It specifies CASSMEGNQPQHF.

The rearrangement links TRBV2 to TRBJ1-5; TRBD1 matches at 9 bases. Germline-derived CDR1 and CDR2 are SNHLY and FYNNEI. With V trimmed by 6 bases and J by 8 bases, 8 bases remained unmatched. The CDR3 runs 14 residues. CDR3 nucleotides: TGTGCCAGCAGCCCGGGACAGGGAAGGAAGCCCCAGCATTTT. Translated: CASSPGQGRKPQHF.

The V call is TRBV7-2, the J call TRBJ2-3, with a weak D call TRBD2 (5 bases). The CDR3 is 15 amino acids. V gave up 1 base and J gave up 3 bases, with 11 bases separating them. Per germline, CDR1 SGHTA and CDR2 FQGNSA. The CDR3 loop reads CASSLVTLATDTQYF. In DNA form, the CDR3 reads TGTGCCAGCAGCTTAGTAACCCTAGCTACAGATACGCAGTATTTT.

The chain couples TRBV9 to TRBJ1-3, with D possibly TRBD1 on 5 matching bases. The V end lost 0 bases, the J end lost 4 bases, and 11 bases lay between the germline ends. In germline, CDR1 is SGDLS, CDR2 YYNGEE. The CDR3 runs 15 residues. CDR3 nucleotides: TGTGCCAGCAGCGTAGAGGGGATAGTCGGAAACACCATATATTTT. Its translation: CASSVEGIVGNTIYF.

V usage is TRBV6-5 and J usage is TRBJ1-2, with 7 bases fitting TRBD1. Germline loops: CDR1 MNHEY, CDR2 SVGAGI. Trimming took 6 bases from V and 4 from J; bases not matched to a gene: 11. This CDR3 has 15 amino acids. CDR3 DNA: TGTGCCAGCAGCCCCGGGACAGTGGGATTCTATGGCTACACCTTC. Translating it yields CASSPGTVGFYGYTF.

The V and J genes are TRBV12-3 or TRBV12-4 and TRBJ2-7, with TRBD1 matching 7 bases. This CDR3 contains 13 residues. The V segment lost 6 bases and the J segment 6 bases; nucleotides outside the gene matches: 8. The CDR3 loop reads CASRPTGTSEQYF. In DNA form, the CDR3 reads TGTGCCAGCAGACCGACAGGGACAAGCGAGCAGTACTTC.

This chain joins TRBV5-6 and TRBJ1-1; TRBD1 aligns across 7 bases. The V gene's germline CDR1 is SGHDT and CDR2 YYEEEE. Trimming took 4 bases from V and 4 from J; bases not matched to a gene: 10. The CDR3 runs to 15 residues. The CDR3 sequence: CASSPGPAGGTEAFF. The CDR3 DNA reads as TGTGCCAGCAGCCCGGGGCCCGCAGGGGGCACTGAAGCTTTCTTT.

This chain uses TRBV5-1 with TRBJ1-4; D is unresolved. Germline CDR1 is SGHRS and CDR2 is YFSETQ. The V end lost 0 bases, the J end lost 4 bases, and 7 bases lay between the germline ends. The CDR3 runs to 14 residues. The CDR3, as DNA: TGCGCCAGCAGCTTGGACGGGTTTAATGAAAAACTGTTTTTT. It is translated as CASSLDGFNEKLFF.

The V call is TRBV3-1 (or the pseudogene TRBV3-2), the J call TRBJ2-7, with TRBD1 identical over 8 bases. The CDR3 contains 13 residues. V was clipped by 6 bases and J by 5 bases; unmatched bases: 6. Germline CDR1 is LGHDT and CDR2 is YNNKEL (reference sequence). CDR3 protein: CASSHGQGNEQYF. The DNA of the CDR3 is TGTGCCAGCAGTCACGGACAGGGCAACGAGCAGTACTTC.

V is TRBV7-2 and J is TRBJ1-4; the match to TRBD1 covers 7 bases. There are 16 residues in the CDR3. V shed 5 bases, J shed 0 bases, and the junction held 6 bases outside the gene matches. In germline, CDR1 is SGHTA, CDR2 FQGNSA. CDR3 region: CASSLDGTATNEKLFF. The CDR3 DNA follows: TGTGCCAGCAGCCTCGATGGGACAGCAACTAATGAAAAACTGTTTTTT.

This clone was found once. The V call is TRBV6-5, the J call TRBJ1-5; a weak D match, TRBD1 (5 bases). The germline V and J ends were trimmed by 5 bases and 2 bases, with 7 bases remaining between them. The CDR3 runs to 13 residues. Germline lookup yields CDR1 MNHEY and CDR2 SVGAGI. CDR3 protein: CASSPGRNQPQHF. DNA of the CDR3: TGTGCCAGCAGTCCAGGGCGCAATCAGCCCCAGCATTTT.

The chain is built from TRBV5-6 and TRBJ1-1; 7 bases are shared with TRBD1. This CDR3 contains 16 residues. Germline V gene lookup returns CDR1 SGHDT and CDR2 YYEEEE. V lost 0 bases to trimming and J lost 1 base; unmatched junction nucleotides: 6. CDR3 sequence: CASSLEGDRQNTEAFF. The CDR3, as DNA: TGTGCCAGCAGCTTGGAAGGGGACAGACAGAACACTGAAGCTTTCTTT.

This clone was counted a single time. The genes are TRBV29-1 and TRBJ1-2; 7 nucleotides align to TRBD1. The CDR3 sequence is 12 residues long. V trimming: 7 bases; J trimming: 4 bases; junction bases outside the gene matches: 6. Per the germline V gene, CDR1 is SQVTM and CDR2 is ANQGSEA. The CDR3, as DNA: TGCAGCGCCGAGACAGGGATCTATGGCTACACCTTC. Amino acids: CSAETGIYGYTF.